The sequence of this T cell receptor (beta chain) was determined in a study of T cell responses to AZD1222 COVID-19 vaccine. Method: immunoSEQ multiplex PCR; TCRdb's copy keeps in-frame clones and lacks some. The top ten clones hold roughly a fifth of a sample with 60,000 to 70,000 clones, 65% to 90% of them seen once. The CDR3 extends over 18 amino acids. The V gene end was trimmed by 5 bases and the J gene end by 0 bases; junction bases not matched to a gene: 11. CDR1 SGHTA and CDR2 FQGNSA come from the germline V gene. General study points: Repertoire sampling occurred only after the peak T cell response. Spike as a whole was targeted by vaccine-associated CD4 TCRs, dominant at 160-218 and 743-854. The breadth and depth of Spike-specific TCRs increased once two AZD1222 doses had been given. Possibly, clonal diversity was underestimated; donors were largely white British and included more females.

Concerning this clone: Antigen: not known.

This sequence was found in an adult in good health. The J gene is TRBJ2-2, the V gene TRBV7-2; 8 nucleotides line up with TRBD2. The starting material was peripheral blood, obtained on day 0 of AZD1222 vaccination. This CDR3 reads CASSPGVAGPPNTGELFF. The CDR3, as DNA: TGTGCCAGCAGCCCTGGGGTAGCGGGACCACCGAACACCGGGGAGCTGTTTTTT.